Presented here are 7 T cell receptor beta chains from one specimen sequenced in a study of blood T cell repertoires in COVID-19. Profiling relied on immunoSEQ multiplex PCR, and the TCRdb table lists in-frame clones only, not all of them. The sample lists 150,000 to 200,000 clones; approximately 84% were seen once. Sequenced sample: PBMCs or T cells enriched from blood (not recorded which). These receptors were obtained from a man in his forties or fifties who had recovered from COVID-19.

This clone was found once. The rearrangement links TRBV13 to TRBJ1-1, with TRBD1 matching 7 bases. J was trimmed by 3 bases and V by 6 bases; bases with no gene match: 16. The CDR3 has 17 amino acids. The germline V gene encodes CDR1 PRHDT and CDR2 FYEKMQ (reference sequence). The CDR3 is CASSQQGVVFSDTEAFF. CDR3 nucleotides: TGTGCCAGCAGTCAGCAGGGGGTCGTGTTTTCGGACACTGAAGCTTTCTTT.

The CDR3 nucleotides are TGTGCCAGCTCACCACCGTTGCGGGGGGGCACAGATACGCAGTATTTT. Translating gives CASSPPLRGGTDTQYF. The chain recombines TRBV18 with TRBJ2-3; TRBD2 agrees at 8 bases. This CDR3 has 16 amino acids. In germline, CDR1 is KGHSH, CDR2 LQKENI. V lost 0 bases and J lost 1; bases outside the gene matches: 3.

The chain joins TRBV28 to TRBJ1-2; 10 bases align to TRBD1. Germline CDR1 is MDHEN and CDR2 is SYDVKM. The CDR3 contains 14 residues. V gave up 5 bases and J gave up 8 bases; unmatched junction bases: 8. CDR3 nucleotides: TGTGCCAGCAGTCGGGACAGGGGATCTAAGGGCTACACCTTC. Protein: CASSRDRGSKGYTF.

The chain combines TRBV28 with TRBJ1-1, with D uncertain. CDR1 and CDR2 from the germline V gene are MDHEN and SYDVKM. The CDR3 extends over 15 amino acids. The V end lost 4 bases, the J end lost 10 bases, and 22 bases lay between the germline ends. CDR3 DNA: TGTGCCAGCAGTTCCACTAAGGGAGGGCTCGGCCGAGCTTTCTTT. This translates into CASSSTKGGLGRAFF.

This clone has only one observation. The rearrangement uses TRBV4-2 and TRBJ2-4, with a tentative D call TRBD2 (6 bases). Germline CDR1 is LGHNA and CDR2 is YNFKEQ. V was trimmed by 0 bases and J by 1 base, leaving 13 bases between them. The CDR3 has 17 residues. The CDR3 region is CASSQDPGVGAKNIQYF. CDR3 nucleotides: TGTGCCAGCAGCCAAGATCCGGGGGTTGGGGCCAAAAACATTCAGTACTTC.

This clone occurred a few times. This chain links TRBV24-1 with TRBJ1-4; 10 bases agree with TRBD1. CDR3 length: 16 amino acids. Germline V lookup: CDR1 KGHDR, CDR2 SFDVKD. With V trimmed by 3 bases and J by 7 bases, 7 bases remained unmatched. The CDR3 here is CATSDNGQGGREKLFF. CDR3 coding DNA: TGTGCCACCAGTGATAATGGACAGGGGGGACGTGAAAAACTGTTTTTT.

This sequence joins TRBV5-1 and TRBJ1-3; the match to TRBD1 covers 8 bases. There are 17 residues in the CDR3. Germline CDR1 reads SGHRS; CDR2 reads YFSETQ. Germline trimming cut 0 bases from V and 2 bases from J; bases unmatched to any gene: 7. In DNA, the CDR3 is TGCGCCAGCAGCTTGGTAGGACAGGGATCCCCTGGAAACACCATATATTTT. This sequence encodes CASSLVGQGSPGNTIYF.